A selection of T cell receptor beta chains follows, all from one sample in a study of TIL therapy for anti-PD-1-resistant metastatic lung cancer. The table came from immunoSEQ multiplex PCR; TCRdb's copy has only in-frame clones and leaves some out. The data show about 21,000 clones, about 78% seen once. The sample here was blood, taken at baseline. Receptor source: a person between 25 and 79 years old with non-small cell lung cancer. CDR3s include the opening cysteine and the closing phenylalanine or tryptophan. D genes are given only for firm matches. The size entry is marked missing in some rows and otherwise reads once, few, many or a size class.

cdr3_nt: TGCGCCAGCAGTGAGTCGGGACAGGGGATTGGCGAGCAGTACTTC
cdr3_aa: CASSESGQGIGEQYF
v_call: TRBV10-1
cdr3_length: 15
j_call: TRBJ2-7
clone_size: NA
d_call: TRBD1

cdr3_nt: TGTGCCAGCAGTGAGAGGTCGGTTGGGGAGCAGTTCTTC
cdr3_aa: CASSERSVGEQFF
v_call: TRBV25-1
cdr3_length: 13
j_call: TRBJ2-1
clone_size: NA
d_call: NA

cdr3_nt: TGTGCCAGCAGCGGCCGGAACAGCTACAATGAGCAGTTCTTC
cdr3_aa: CASSGRNSYNEQFF
v_call: TRBV9
cdr3_length: 14
j_call: TRBJ2-1
clone_size: NA
d_call: NA

cdr3_nt: TGTGCCAGTAGTCAGCACTCTGGGGCCAACGTCCTGACTTTC
cdr3_aa: CASSQHSGANVLTF
v_call: TRBV19
cdr3_length: 14
j_call: TRBJ2-6
clone_size: NA
d_call: NA

cdr3_nt: TGTGCCAGTAGGGTGGGCAGGGGGCTTAATCAGCCCCAGCATTTT
cdr3_aa: CASRVGRGLNQPQHF
v_call: TRBV19
cdr3_length: 15
j_call: TRBJ1-5
clone_size: NA
d_call: TRBD1

cdr3_nt: TGTGCCATCAGTGGGGATAGCGGGAGGTTCCACAATGAGCAGTTCTTC
cdr3_aa: CAISGDSGRFHNEQFF
v_call: TRBV10-3
cdr3_length: 16
j_call: TRBJ2-1
clone_size: few
d_call: TRBD2

cdr3_nt: TGTGCCAGCAGCTTAGGCACTACCCTGGGGGAGACCCAGTACTTC
cdr3_aa: CASSLGTTLGETQYF
v_call: TRBV11-2
cdr3_length: 15
j_call: TRBJ2-5
clone_size: NA
d_call: NA

cdr3_nt: TGTGCCAGCAGCGTAGCCGACAGGGTGGAGTACGAGCAGTACTTC
cdr3_aa: CASSVADRVEYEQYF
v_call: TRBV9
cdr3_length: 15
j_call: TRBJ2-7
clone_size: NA
d_call: TRBD1

cdr3_nt: TGTGCCAGCAGCCTACCGGGACAGGGAAGGAATGAAGCTTTCTTT
cdr3_aa: CASSLPGQGRNEAFF
v_call: TRBV7-9
cdr3_length: 15
j_call: TRBJ1-1
clone_size: NA
d_call: TRBD1

cdr3_nt: TGCGCCAGCAACCCGCCGACGTTCGACAGGGGGCTAGGGAATTCACCCCTCCACTTT
cdr3_aa: CASNPPTFDRGLGNSPLHF
v_call: TRBV4-1
cdr3_length: 19
j_call: TRBJ1-6
clone_size: NA
d_call: TRBD1

cdr3_nt: TGTGCCAGTAGTATAGATGACAGGGGGAGTCAGCCCCAGCATTTT
cdr3_aa: CASSIDDRGSQPQHF
v_call: TRBV19
cdr3_length: 15
j_call: TRBJ1-5
clone_size: once
d_call: TRBD1

cdr3_nt: TGCGCCAGCAGCCAAGAGAGGCGGAGGGGGCTCAATGAGGACGAGCAGTACTTC
cdr3_aa: CASSQERRRGLNEDEQYF
v_call: TRBV4-1
cdr3_length: 18
j_call: TRBJ2-7
clone_size: NA
d_call: NA

cdr3_nt: TGTGCCAGCAGCGTAGGAAGCAACCAAGAGACCCAGTACTTC
cdr3_aa: CASSVGSNQETQYF
v_call: TRBV9
cdr3_length: 14
j_call: TRBJ2-5
clone_size: NA
d_call: NA

cdr3_nt: TGCGCCAGCAGCCAAGATGGAACAGCCAAATTTACCTTC
cdr3_aa: CASSQDGTAKFTF
v_call: TRBV4-1
cdr3_length: 13
j_call: TRBJ1-2
clone_size: NA
d_call: NA

cdr3_nt: TGTGCCAGCAGACCAGGACAGTTCTACGAGCAGTACTTC
cdr3_aa: CASRPGQFYEQYF
v_call: TRBV6-5
cdr3_length: 13
j_call: TRBJ2-7
clone_size: NA
d_call: NA

cdr3_nt: TGTGCCAGCAGTTTAATCACAGATACGCAGTATTTT
cdr3_aa: CASSLITDTQYF
v_call: TRBV28
cdr3_length: 12
j_call: TRBJ2-3
clone_size: once
d_call: NA

cdr3_nt: TGCGCCAGCAGCCACGACCGGGCGGGCACTGAAGCTTTCTTT
cdr3_aa: CASSHDRAGTEAFF
v_call: TRBV4-1
cdr3_length: 14
j_call: TRBJ1-1
clone_size: NA
d_call: NA

cdr3_nt: TGTGCCAGTAGCCGACAGACCACAGATACGCAGTATTTT
cdr3_aa: CASSRQTTDTQYF
v_call: TRBV19
cdr3_length: 13
j_call: TRBJ2-3
clone_size: NA
d_call: NA

cdr3_nt: TGTGCCAGCAGCTTGAGACAGGGGAACGACGATGGCTACACCTTC
cdr3_aa: CASSLRQGNDDGYTF
v_call: TRBV7-9
cdr3_length: 15
j_call: TRBJ1-2
clone_size: once
d_call: TRBD1

cdr3_nt: TGTGCCAGCAGCCCAAGCCCTAGACAGGCCCCAGAGACCCAGTACTTC
cdr3_aa: CASSPSPRQAPETQYF
v_call: TRBV11-2
cdr3_length: 16
j_call: TRBJ2-5
clone_size: once
d_call: NA

cdr3_nt: TGTGCCAGCAGCCATCCCGGGACAGTTTCCGCCTACGAGCAGTACTTC
cdr3_aa: CASSHPGTVSAYEQYF
v_call: TRBV11-2
cdr3_length: 16
j_call: TRBJ2-7
clone_size: NA
d_call: TRBD1

cdr3_nt: TGCGCCAGCAGCTTGGCCCTAGCGGGAGGTAATGAGCAGTTCTTC
cdr3_aa: CASSLALAGGNEQFF
v_call: TRBV5-1
cdr3_length: 15
j_call: TRBJ2-1
clone_size: NA
d_call: TRBD2

cdr3_nt: TGCGCCAGCAGCCAAGCACCGTGGAGCACAGATACGCAGTATTTT
cdr3_aa: CASSQAPWSTDTQYF
v_call: TRBV4-3
cdr3_length: 15
j_call: TRBJ2-3
clone_size: NA
d_call: NA

cdr3_nt: TGTGCCGGGCTACGGCAGATTGACTACTACGAGCAGTACTTC
cdr3_aa: CAGLRQIDYYEQYF
v_call: TRBV28
cdr3_length: 14
j_call: TRBJ2-7
clone_size: NA
d_call: NA

cdr3_nt: TGCGCCAGCAGCCCCAACAGCATCGAGCAGTACTTC
cdr3_aa: CASSPNSIEQYF
v_call: TRBV4-1
cdr3_length: 12
j_call: TRBJ2-7
clone_size: NA
d_call: NA

cdr3_nt: TGTGCCAGCAGTTCCGACAATCCCATCACAGATACGCAGTATTTT
cdr3_aa: CASSSDNPITDTQYF
v_call: TRBV28
cdr3_length: 15
j_call: TRBJ2-3
clone_size: NA
d_call: NA

cdr3_nt: TGTGCCAGCAGGGTAAGGACGGAGAACACTGAAGCTTTCTTT
cdr3_aa: CASRVRTENTEAFF
v_call: TRBV6-5
cdr3_length: 14
j_call: TRBJ1-1
clone_size: NA
d_call: NA

cdr3_nt: TGTGCCAGTAGTATTGGGGGAAACCGCCGCGAAGCTTTCTTT
cdr3_aa: CASSIGGNRREAFF
v_call: TRBV19
cdr3_length: 14
j_call: TRBJ1-1
clone_size: once
d_call: NA

cdr3_nt: TGTGCCAGCAGTTTACCCAGGGGGCAGGACTATGGCTACACCTTC
cdr3_aa: CASSLPRGQDYGYTF
v_call: TRBV28
cdr3_length: 15
j_call: TRBJ1-2
clone_size: NA
d_call: TRBD1

cdr3_nt: TGCGCCAGCAGCTTAAGGATGAACACCGGGGAGCTGTTTTTT
cdr3_aa: CASSLRMNTGELFF
v_call: TRBV5-1
cdr3_length: 14
j_call: TRBJ2-2
clone_size: NA
d_call: NA

cdr3_nt: TGTGCCAGCAGCTTGTGGAGGTCTAGCGGGGGGGCCCGTAGTACGCAGTATTTT
cdr3_aa: CASSLWRSSGGARSTQYF
v_call: TRBV5-6
cdr3_length: 18
j_call: TRBJ2-3
clone_size: once
d_call: TRBD2

cdr3_nt: TGTGCCAGTAGTACCACTACGGGGGGCGACCTGTTTTTT
cdr3_aa: CASSTTTGGDLFF
v_call: TRBV19
cdr3_length: 13
j_call: TRBJ2-2
clone_size: NA
d_call: NA

cdr3_nt: TGTGCCAGCAGTTACCTCGGGACAGGGGTTGGATACGAGCAGTACTTC
cdr3_aa: CASSYLGTGVGYEQYF
v_call: TRBV6-5
cdr3_length: 16
j_call: TRBJ2-7
clone_size: once
d_call: TRBD1

cdr3_nt: TGTGCCAGCAGCTTGGGGACAGGGGGCTTCGATACGCAGTATTTT
cdr3_aa: CASSLGTGGFDTQYF
v_call: TRBV5-6
cdr3_length: 15
j_call: TRBJ2-3
clone_size: NA
d_call: TRBD1

cdr3_nt: TGTGCCAGCAATCCTTCACTAGCGGGAGTCGGTGAGCAGTTCTTC
cdr3_aa: CASNPSLAGVGEQFF
v_call: TRBV2
cdr3_length: 15
j_call: TRBJ2-1
clone_size: NA
d_call: TRBD2

cdr3_nt: TGTGCCAGTAGTGGACTAGCGGGAGGGAAATACAATGAGCAGTTCTTC
cdr3_aa: CASSGLAGGKYNEQFF
v_call: TRBV19
cdr3_length: 16
j_call: TRBJ2-1
clone_size: NA
d_call: TRBD2

cdr3_nt: TGTGCCAGTAGTATAAGCCAGGGGGCGTCCGAGCAGTACTTC
cdr3_aa: CASSISQGASEQYF
v_call: TRBV19
cdr3_length: 14
j_call: TRBJ2-7
clone_size: NA
d_call: TRBD1

cdr3_nt: TGTGCCAGCAGTGTCGGGGGGCGGGGAGTGGAGACCCAGTACTTC
cdr3_aa: CASSVGGRGVETQYF
v_call: TRBV2
cdr3_length: 15
j_call: TRBJ2-5
clone_size: NA
d_call: NA

cdr3_nt: TGTGCCAGCAGCCATACGGGGGGCGCCCGGTATGGCTACACCTTC
cdr3_aa: CASSHTGGARYGYTF
v_call: TRBV7-2
cdr3_length: 15
j_call: TRBJ1-2
clone_size: NA
d_call: NA

cdr3_nt: TGCGCCAGCAGATTACTAGCTGATTCCTACGAGCAGTACTTC
cdr3_aa: CASRLLADSYEQYF
v_call: TRBV10-2
cdr3_length: 14
j_call: TRBJ2-7
clone_size: NA
d_call: NA

cdr3_nt: TGTGCCAGCAGTTATAGGAACCAGCGGGCCATTCTCTTC
cdr3_aa: CASSYRNQRAILF
v_call: TRBV27
cdr3_length: 13
j_call: TRBJ2-7
clone_size: NA
d_call: NA

cdr3_nt: TGTGCCAGCAGTGAGGAGGGGACTAGCTTCTACGAGCAGTACTTC
cdr3_aa: CASSEEGTSFYEQYF
v_call: TRBV2
cdr3_length: 15
j_call: TRBJ2-7
clone_size: NA
d_call: TRBD2

cdr3_nt: TGTGCCAGCAGTCGTCAGGGGATCTCCTACGAGCAGTACTTC
cdr3_aa: CASSRQGISYEQYF
v_call: TRBV28
cdr3_length: 14
j_call: TRBJ2-7
clone_size: NA
d_call: NA

cdr3_nt: TGCGCCAGCAGCCAAGATAGGCAGCAATATCAGCCCCAGCATTTT
cdr3_aa: CASSQDRQQYQPQHF
v_call: TRBV4-3
cdr3_length: 15
j_call: TRBJ1-5
clone_size: NA
d_call: NA

cdr3_nt: TGTGCCAGTAGTGTCAGGGGGCGATCGGCTGAAGCTTTCTTT
cdr3_aa: CASSVRGRSAEAFF
v_call: TRBV19
cdr3_length: 14
j_call: TRBJ1-1
clone_size: NA
d_call: TRBD1

cdr3_nt: TGTGCCAGCAGCTTAGGACAGGGGGCGACGAACACTGAAGCTTTCTTT
cdr3_aa: CASSLGQGATNTEAFF
v_call: TRBV7-2
cdr3_length: 16
j_call: TRBJ1-1
clone_size: NA
d_call: TRBD1

cdr3_nt: TGTGCCAGCAAACGAAGGGGCTATTCCTACGAGCAGTACTTC
cdr3_aa: CASKRRGYSYEQYF
v_call: TRBV6-1
cdr3_length: 14
j_call: TRBJ2-7
clone_size: NA
d_call: NA

cdr3_nt: TGTGCCAGCAGCACCCGACTAGCGGGGCGCACAGATACGCAGTATTTT
cdr3_aa: CASSTRLAGRTDTQYF
v_call: TRBV11-2
cdr3_length: 16
j_call: TRBJ2-3
clone_size: NA
d_call: TRBD2

cdr3_nt: TGTGCCAGCAGCCAAGGACAGGGACCTCGCTATGGCTACACCTTC
cdr3_aa: CASSQGQGPRYGYTF
v_call: TRBV14
cdr3_length: 15
j_call: TRBJ1-2
clone_size: NA
d_call: TRBD1

cdr3_nt: TGTGCCAGCAGTCGTAGACTAGCGGGAGGGAGGGAGACCCAGTACTTC
cdr3_aa: CASSRRLAGGRETQYF
v_call: TRBV2
cdr3_length: 16
j_call: TRBJ2-5
clone_size: NA
d_call: TRBD2

cdr3_nt: TGTGCCAGTCACCGGAGAGCGGGCAGCACAGATACGCAGTATTTT
cdr3_aa: CASHRRAGSTDTQYF
v_call: TRBV2
cdr3_length: 15
j_call: TRBJ2-3
clone_size: once
d_call: NA

cdr3_nt: TGTGCCAGCAGCTTGAGTGCGAGGGACGACGAGCAGTACTTC
cdr3_aa: CASSLSARDDEQYF
v_call: TRBV7-8
cdr3_length: 14
j_call: TRBJ2-7
clone_size: NA
d_call: NA

cdr3_nt: TGTGCCAGCAGTTTTGAACTAGCGGGTCTCTCCTACGAGCAGTACTTC
cdr3_aa: CASSFELAGLSYEQYF
v_call: TRBV28
cdr3_length: 16
j_call: TRBJ2-7
clone_size: NA
d_call: TRBD2